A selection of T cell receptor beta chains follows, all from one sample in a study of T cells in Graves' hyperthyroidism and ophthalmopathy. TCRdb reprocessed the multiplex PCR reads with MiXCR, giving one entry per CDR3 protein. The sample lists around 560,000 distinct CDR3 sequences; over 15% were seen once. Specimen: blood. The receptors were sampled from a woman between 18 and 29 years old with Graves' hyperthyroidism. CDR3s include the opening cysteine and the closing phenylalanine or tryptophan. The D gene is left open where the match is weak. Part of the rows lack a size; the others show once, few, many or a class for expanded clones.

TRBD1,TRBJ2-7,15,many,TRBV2,TGTGCCAGCAGTGACCGTCGACAGGGTCGCGGCGAGCAGTACTTC,CASSDRRQGRGEQYF
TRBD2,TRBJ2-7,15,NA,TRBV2,TGTGCCAGCAGTGCCCCTAGCGGGAGCGCCTACGAGCAGTACTTC,CASSAPSGSAYEQYF
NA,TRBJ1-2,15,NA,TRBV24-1,TGTGCCACCAGTGCATCGGGGGTAGGAGACTATGGCTACACCTTC,CATSASGVGDYGYTF
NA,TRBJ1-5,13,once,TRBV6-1,TGTGCCAGCAGAGGGGGTGAGGCTCAGCCCCAGCATTTT,CASRGGEAQPQHF
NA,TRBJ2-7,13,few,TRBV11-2,TGTGCCAGCAGCTTAGATGGAAATCTCGAGCAGTACTTC,CASSLDGNLEQYF
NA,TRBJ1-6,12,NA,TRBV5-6,TGTGCCACCTCCAAATGGGCGTCACCCCTCCACTTT,CATSKWASPLHF
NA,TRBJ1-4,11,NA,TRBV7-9,TGTGCCAGCGAAGTCGGTGAAAAACTGTTTTTT,CASEVGEKLFF
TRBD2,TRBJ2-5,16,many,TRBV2,TGTGCCAGCAGTGAAGGGGGGGGTCCATTCGACGAGACCCAGTACTTC,CASSEGGGPFDETQYF
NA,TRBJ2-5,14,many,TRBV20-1,TGCAGTGCTAGAGCGGCTAGCTTGCAAGAGACCCAGTACTTC,CSARAASLQETQYF
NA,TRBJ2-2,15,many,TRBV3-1,TGTGCCAGCAGCCAAGATAATAGGGGAACCGGGGAGCTGTTTTTT,CASSQDNRGTGELFF
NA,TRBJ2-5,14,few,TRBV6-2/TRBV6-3,TGTGCCAGCAGTCGTGCTAGCGCCTTGGAGACCCAGTACTTC,CASSRASALETQYF
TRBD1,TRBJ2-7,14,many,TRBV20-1,TGCAGTGCTAGGGCCGTACAGGGGGCCGACGAGCAGTACTTC,CSARAVQGADEQYF
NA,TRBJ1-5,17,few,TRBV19,TGTGCCAGTAGTCAGAGGGTGCAGGGGATACCCAATCAGCCCCAGCATTTT,CASSQRVQGIPNQPQHF
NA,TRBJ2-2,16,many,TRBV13,TGTGCCAGCAGCTCAACCCACGCGGAGAACACCGGGGAGCTGTTTTTT,CASSSTHAENTGELFF
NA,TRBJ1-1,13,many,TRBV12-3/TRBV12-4,TGTGCCAGCAGTTTTCGCCAGGCCTCTGAAGCTTTCTTT,CASSFRQASEAFF
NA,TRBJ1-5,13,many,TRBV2,TGTGCCGGTGCTAGGACTAGCAATCAGCCCCAGCATTTT,CAGARTSNQPQHF
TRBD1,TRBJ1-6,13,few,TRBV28,TGTGCCAGCGACGGACAGGGCAATTCACCCCTCCACTTT,CASDGQGNSPLHF
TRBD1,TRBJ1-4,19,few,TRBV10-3,TGTGCCATCAGTGAGTCGCTTGGAGCATCGACAGGGTATTACGGAAAACTGTTTTTT,CAISESLGASTGYYGKLFF
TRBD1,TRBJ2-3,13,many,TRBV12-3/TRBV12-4,TGTGCCAGCCAGGGACAGGGGGCCGATACGCAGTATTTT,CASQGQGADTQYF
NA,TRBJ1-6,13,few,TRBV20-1,TGCAGTGCCGCGGGACAATTTAATTCACCCCTCCACTTT,CSAAGQFNSPLHF
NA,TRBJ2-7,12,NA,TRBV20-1,TGCAGTGCTAGAGATGCCCAGTACGAGCAGTACTTC,CSARDAQYEQYF
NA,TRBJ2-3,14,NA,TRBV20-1,TGCAGTGCTCGAAAGGGGACTAGCACAGATACGCAGTATTTT,CSARKGTSTDTQYF
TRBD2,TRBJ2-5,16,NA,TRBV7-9,TGTGCCAGCAGCTTAGCGTGGGGGACTACCGAAGAGACCCAGTACTTC,CASSLAWGTTEETQYF
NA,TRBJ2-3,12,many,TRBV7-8,TGTGCCAGCAGCTCCCTACCCTATACGCAGTATTTT,CASSSLPYTQYF
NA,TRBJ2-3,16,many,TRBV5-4,TGTGCCAGCAGCTTGAGTCGCTACGGCGGCACAGATACGCAGTATTTT,CASSLSRYGGTDTQYF
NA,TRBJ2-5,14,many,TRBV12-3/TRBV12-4,TGTGCCAGCAGTCTGTCGATTAGGCACCAGACCCAGTACTTC,CASSLSIRHQTQYF
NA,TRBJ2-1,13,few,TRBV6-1,TGTGCCAGCAGTGGTCACAGTAGTAATGAGCAGTTCTTC,CASSGHSSNEQFF
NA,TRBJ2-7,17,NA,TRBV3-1,TGTGCCAGCAGCCAAGATATTCTAGTAGGGGCCCCCTACGAGCAGTACTTC,CASSQDILVGAPYEQYF
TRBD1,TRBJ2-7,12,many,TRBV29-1,TGCAGCGCACGACAGGGGGCGCGGGAGCAGTACTTC,CSARQGAREQYF
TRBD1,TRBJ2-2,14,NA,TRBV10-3,TGTGCCAGCGCTCTACAGGGGGAGAACGGGGAGCTGTTTTTT,CASALQGENGELFF
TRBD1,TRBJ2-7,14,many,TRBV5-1,TGCGCCAGCAGCAACACAGGGGTAGGGTACGAGCAGTACTTC,CASSNTGVGYEQYF
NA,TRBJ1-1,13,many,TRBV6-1,TGTGCCAGTCAGAGCGGGAGGCACACTGAAGCTTTCTTT,CASQSGRHTEAFF
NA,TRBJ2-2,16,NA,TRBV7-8,NA,CASSLAHRGLAGSCFF
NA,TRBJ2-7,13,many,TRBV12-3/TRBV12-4,TGTGCCAGCAGTTTCAGTCTTCTCTACGAGCAGTACTTC,CASSFSLLYEQYF
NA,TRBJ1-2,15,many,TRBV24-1,TGTGCCACCAGTGATTCAGGTCGGGACACGGATGGCTACACCTTC,CATSDSGRDTDGYTF
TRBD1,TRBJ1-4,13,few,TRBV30,TGTGCCTGGACAGGGGGCTTAAGTGAAAAACTGTTTTTT,CAWTGGLSEKLFF
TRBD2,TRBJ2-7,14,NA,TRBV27,TGTGCCAGCAGTTTGGGGCTAGCGGGTTCCGAGCAGTACTTC,CASSLGLAGSEQYF
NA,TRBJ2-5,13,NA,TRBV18,TGTGCCAGCTCACCGGGTCTGAAAGAGACCCAGTACTTC,CASSPGLKETQYF
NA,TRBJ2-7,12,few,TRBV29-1,TGCAGCGTTGTGGCGGGGACCTACGAGCAGTACTTC,CSVVAGTYEQYF
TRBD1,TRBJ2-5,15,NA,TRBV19,TGTGCCAGTAGTATCCCGGGACAGGGATGGGAGACCCAGTACTTC,CASSIPGQGWETQYF
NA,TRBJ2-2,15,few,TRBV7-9,TGTGCCAGCAGCCCCCGGCGGACAGCCCGGGGGGAGCTGTTTTTT,CASSPRRTARGELFF
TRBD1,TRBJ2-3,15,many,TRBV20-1,TGCAGTGCTAGAGCACAGGGGGCGATCAGGGATACGCAGTATTTT,CSARAQGAIRDTQYF
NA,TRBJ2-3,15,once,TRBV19,TGTGCCAGTAGTCCCTCCGGCGGGACCTTGGATACGCAGTATTTT,CASSPSGGTLDTQYF
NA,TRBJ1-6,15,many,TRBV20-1,TGCAGTGCTAGAGGGACCCTAGCCCTCTATTCACCCCTCCACTTT,CSARGTLALYSPLHF
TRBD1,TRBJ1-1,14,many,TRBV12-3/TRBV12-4,TGTGCCAGCAGTCGACAGGGTATGAACACTGAAGCTTTCTTT,CASSRQGMNTEAFF
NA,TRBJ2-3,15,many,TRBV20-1,TGCAGTGCTAGAGTACAGGGAACTAGCACAGATACGCAGTATTTT,CSARVQGTSTDTQYF
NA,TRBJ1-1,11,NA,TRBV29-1,TGCAGCGTTGAATTAGGGGGGGTAACTTTCTTT,CSVELGGVTFF
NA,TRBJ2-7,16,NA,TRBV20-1,TGCAGTGCCCGCACTTGGGGGAGAGGGAGCTCCTACGAGCAGTACTTC,CSARTWGRGSSYEQYF